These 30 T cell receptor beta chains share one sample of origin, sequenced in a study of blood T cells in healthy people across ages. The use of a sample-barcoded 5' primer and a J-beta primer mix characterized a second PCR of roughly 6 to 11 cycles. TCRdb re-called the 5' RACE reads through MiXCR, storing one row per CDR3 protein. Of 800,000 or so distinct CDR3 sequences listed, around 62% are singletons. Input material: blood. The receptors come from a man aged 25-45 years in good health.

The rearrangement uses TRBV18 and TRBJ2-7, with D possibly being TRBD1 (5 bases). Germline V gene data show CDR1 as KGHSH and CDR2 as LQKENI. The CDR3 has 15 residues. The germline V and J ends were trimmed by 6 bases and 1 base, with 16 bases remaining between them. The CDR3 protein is CASSPAGIGSYEQYF. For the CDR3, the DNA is TGTGCCAGCTCCCCGGCAGGGATAGGGTCCTACGAGCAGTACTTC.

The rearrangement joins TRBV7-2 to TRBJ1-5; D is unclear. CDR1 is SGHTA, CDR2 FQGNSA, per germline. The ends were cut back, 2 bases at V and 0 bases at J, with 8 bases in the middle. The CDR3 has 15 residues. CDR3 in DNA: TGTGCCAGCAGCTTAATGTGGAGTAGCAATCAGCCCCAGCATTTT. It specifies CASSLMWSSNQPQHF.

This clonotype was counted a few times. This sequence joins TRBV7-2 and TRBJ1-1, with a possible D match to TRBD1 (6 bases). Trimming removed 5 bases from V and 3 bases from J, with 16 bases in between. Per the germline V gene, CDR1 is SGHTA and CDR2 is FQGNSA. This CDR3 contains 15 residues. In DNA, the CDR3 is TGTGCCAGCAGCCTAAGAGGGAGACAGGACACTGAAGCTTTCTTT. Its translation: CASSLRGRQDTEAFF.

In nucleotides, the CDR3 is TGTGCCAGCAGCTTTATTCCAGGGCCCGATGAGCAGTTCTTC. Its translation: CASSFIPGPDEQFF. The chain carries TRBV13 and TRBJ2-1, with D maybe TRBD1 (5 bases). V dropped 3 bases and J dropped 8 bases, with 14 bases sitting between them. Per germline, CDR1 PRHDT and CDR2 FYEKMQ (reference sequence). The length of the CDR3 is 14 residues.

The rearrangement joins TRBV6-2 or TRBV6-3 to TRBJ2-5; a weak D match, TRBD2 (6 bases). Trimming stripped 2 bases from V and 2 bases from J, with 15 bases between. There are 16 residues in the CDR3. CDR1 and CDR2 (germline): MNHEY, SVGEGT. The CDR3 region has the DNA TGTGCCAGCAGTTACGGCGGGGCAGGGCTACAAGAGACCCAGTACTTC. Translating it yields CASSYGGAGLQETQYF.

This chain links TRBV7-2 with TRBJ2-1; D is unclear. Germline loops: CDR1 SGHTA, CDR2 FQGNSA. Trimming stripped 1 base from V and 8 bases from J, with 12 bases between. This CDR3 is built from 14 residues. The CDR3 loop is CASSLGAIGYEQFF. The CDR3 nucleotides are TGTGCCAGCAGCTTAGGGGCAATAGGATATGAGCAGTTCTTC.

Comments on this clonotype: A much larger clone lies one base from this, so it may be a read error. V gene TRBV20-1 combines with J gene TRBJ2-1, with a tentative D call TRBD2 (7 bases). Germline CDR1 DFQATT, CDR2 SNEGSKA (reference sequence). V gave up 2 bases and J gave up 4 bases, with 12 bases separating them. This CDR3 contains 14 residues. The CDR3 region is CSARRGGRYNEQFF. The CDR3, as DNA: TGCAGTGCTAGAAGGGGGGGGAGATACAATGAGCAGTTCTTC.

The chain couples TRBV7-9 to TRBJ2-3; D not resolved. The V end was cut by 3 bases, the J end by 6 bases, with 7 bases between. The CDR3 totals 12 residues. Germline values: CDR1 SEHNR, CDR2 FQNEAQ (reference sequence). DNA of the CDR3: TGTGCCAGCAGCTTTTCCAAGGATACGCAGTATTTT. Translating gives CASSFSKDTQYF.

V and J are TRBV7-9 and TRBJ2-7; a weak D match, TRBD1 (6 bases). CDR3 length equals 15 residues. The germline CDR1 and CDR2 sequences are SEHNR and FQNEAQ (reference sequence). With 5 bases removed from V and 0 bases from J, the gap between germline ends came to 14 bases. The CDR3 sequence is CASSATGGSSYEQYF. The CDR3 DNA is TGTGCCAGCAGCGCGACAGGAGGAAGCTCCTACGAGCAGTACTTC.

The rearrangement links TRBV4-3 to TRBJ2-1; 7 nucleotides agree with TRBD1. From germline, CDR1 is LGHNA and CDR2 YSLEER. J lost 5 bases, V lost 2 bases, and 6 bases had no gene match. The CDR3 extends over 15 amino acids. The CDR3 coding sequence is TGCGCCAGCAGCCAATCCGGACAGGAAGACAATGAGCAGTTCTTC. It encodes CASSQSGQEDNEQFF.

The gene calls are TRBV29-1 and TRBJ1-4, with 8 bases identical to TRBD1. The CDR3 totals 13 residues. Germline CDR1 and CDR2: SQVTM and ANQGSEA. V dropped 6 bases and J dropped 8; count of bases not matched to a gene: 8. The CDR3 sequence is CSVQGTGREKLFF. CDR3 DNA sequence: TGCAGCGTCCAAGGGACAGGTAGAGAAAAACTGTTTTTT.

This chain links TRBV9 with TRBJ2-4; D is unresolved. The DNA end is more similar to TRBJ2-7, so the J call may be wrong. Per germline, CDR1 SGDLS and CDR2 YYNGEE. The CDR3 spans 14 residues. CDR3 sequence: CASSVVMPWYEQYF. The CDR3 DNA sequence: TGTGCCAGCAGCGTAGTCATGCCTTGGTACGAGCAGTACTTC.

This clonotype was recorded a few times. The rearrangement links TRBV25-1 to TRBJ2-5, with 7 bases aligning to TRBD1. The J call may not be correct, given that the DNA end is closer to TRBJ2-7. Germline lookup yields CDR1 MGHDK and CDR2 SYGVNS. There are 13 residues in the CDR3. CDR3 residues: CASRTGTVPEQYF. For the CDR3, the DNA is TGTGCCAGCAGAACCGGGACAGTCCCCGAGCAGTACTTC.

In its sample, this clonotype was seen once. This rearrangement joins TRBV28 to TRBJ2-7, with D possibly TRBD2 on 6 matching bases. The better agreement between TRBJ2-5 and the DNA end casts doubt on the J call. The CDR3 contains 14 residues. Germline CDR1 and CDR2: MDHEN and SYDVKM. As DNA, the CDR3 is TGTGCCAGCAGTCCCCCGAGGACTACGGAGACCCAGTACTTC. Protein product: CASSPPRTTETQYF.

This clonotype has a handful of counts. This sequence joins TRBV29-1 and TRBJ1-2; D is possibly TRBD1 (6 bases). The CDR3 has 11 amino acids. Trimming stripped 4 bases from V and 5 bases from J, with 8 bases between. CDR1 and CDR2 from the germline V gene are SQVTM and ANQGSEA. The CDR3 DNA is TGCAGCGTTGTAGGGGGGTATGGCTACACCTTC. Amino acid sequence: CSVVGGYGYTF. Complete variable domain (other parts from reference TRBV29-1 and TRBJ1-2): SAVISQKPSRDICQRGTSLTIQCQVDSQVTMMFWYRQQPGQSLTLIATANQGSEATYESGFVIDKFPISRPNLTFSTLTVSNMSPEDSSIYLCSVVGGYGYTFGSGTRLTVV.

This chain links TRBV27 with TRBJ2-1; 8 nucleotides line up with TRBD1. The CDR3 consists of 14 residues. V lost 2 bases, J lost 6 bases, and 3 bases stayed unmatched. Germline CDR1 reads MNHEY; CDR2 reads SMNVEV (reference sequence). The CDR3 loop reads CASSLGTGFNEQFF. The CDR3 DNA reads TGTGCCAGCAGTTTAGGGACAGGTTTCAATGAGCAGTTCTTC.

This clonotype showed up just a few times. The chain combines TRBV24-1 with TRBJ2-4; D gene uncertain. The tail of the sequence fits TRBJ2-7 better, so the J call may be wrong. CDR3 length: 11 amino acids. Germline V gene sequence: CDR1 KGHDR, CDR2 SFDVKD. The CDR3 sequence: CATSRNYEQYF. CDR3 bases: TGTGCCACCAGTCGGAACTACGAGCAGTACTTC.

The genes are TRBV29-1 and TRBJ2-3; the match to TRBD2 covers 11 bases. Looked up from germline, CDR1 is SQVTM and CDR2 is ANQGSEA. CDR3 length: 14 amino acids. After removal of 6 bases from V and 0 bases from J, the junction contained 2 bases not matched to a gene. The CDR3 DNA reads TGCAGCGTCCTAGCGGGGGGTAGCACAGATACGCAGTATTTT. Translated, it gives CSVLAGGSTDTQYF.

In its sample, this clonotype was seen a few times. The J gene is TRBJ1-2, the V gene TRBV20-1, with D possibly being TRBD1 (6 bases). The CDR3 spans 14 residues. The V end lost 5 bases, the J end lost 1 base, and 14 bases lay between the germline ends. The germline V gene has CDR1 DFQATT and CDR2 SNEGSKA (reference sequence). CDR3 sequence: CSALGADFNYGYTF. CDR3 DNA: TGCAGTGCTCTGGGGGCAGACTTTAACTATGGCTACACCTTC.

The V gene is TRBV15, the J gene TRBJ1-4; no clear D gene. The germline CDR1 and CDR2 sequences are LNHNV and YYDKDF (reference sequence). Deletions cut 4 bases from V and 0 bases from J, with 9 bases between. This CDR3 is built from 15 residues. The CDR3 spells CATSKRTATNEKLFF. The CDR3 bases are TGTGCCACCAGCAAGAGGACGGCAACTAATGAAAAACTGTTTTTT.

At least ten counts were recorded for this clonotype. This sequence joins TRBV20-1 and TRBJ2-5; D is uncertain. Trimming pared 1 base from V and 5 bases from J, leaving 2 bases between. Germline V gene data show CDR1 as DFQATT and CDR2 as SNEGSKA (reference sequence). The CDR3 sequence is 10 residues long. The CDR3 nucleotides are TGCAGTGCTAGAGGGGAGACCCAGTACTTC. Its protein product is CSARGETQYF.

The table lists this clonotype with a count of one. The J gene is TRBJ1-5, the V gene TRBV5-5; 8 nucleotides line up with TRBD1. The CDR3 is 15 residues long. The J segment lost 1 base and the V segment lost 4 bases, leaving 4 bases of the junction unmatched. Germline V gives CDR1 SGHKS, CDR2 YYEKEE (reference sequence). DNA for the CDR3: TGTGCCAGCAGCGTACACAGGGGGAGCAATCAGCCCCAGCATTTT. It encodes CASSVHRGSNQPQHF.

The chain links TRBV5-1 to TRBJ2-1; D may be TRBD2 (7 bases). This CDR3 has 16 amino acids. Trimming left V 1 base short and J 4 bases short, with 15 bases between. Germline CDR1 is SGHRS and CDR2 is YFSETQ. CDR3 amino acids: CASSLFGAGAYNEQFF. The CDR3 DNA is TGCGCCAGCAGCTTGTTTGGGGCGGGGGCGTACAATGAGCAGTTCTTC.

DNA for the CDR3: TGCAGTGCCCTAATGTCTCTGAGCTCCTACAATGAGCAGTTCTTC. Translation: CSALMSLSSYNEQFF. This rearrangement joins TRBV20-1 to TRBJ2-1; D is undetermined. The germline gives CDR1 DFQATT, CDR2 SNEGSKA (reference sequence). V lost 6 bases, J lost 0 bases, and 15 bases lay in between. This CDR3 is built from 15 residues.

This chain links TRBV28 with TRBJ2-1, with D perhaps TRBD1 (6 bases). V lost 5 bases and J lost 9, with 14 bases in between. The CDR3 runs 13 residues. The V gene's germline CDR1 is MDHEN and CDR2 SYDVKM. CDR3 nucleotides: TGTGCCAGCAGTCCTCAATTCAGGGGTGAGCAGTTCTTC. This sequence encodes CASSPQFRGEQFF. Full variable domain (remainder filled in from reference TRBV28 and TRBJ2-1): DVKVTQSSRYLVKRTGEKVFLECVQDMDHENMFWYRQDPGLGLRLIYFSYDVKMKEKGDIPEGYSVSREKKERFSLILESASTNQTSMYLCASSPQFRGEQFFGPGTRLTVL.

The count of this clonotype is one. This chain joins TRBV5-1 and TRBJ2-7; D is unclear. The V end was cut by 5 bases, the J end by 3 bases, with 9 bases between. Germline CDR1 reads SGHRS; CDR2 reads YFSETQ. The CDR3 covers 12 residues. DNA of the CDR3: TGCGCCAGCAGTACCGGGTACTACGAGCAGTACTTC. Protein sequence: CASSTGYYEQYF.

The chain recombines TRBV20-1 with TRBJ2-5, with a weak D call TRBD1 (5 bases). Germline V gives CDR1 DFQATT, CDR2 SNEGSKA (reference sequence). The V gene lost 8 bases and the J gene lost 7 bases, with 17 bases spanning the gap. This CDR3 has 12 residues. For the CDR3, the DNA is TGCAGTACTCCAGGGTTCCAGACGACCCAGTACTTC. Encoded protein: CSTPGFQTTQYF.

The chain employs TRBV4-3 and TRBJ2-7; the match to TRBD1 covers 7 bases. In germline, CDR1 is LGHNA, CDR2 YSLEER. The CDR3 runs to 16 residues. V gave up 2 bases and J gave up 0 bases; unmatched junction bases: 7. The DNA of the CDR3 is TGCGCCAGCAGCCAACAGGGACAGAGGAGCTCCTACGAGCAGTACTTC. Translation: CASSQQGQRSSYEQYF.

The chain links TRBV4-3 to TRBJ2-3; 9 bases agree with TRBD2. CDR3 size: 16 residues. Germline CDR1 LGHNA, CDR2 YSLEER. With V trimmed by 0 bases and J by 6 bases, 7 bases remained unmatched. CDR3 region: CASSQESGGPWDTQYF. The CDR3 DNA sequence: TGCGCCAGCAGCCAAGAAAGCGGGGGGCCTTGGGATACGCAGTATTTT.

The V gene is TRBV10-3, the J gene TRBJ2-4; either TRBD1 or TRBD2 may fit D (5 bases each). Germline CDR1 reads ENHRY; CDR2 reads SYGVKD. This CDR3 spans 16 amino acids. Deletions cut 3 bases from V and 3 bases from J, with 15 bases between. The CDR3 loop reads CAISESAGTGKNIQYF. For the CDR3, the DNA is TGTGCCATCAGTGAATCGGCAGGGACGGGCAAAAACATTCAGTACTTC.